Presented here are 7 T cell receptor beta chains from one specimen sequenced in a study of blood T cell repertoires in COVID-19. Assay used: immunoSEQ multiplex PCR; TCRdb lists only in-frame clones, some missing. The sample shows fewer than 250,000 clones, 87% of them seen only once. Material for sequencing was PBMCs or T cells enriched from blood (not recorded which). The receptors were sampled from a woman aged 30 to 39 with acute COVID-19.

The rearrangement uses TRBV7-9 and TRBJ1-6; D is ambiguous. V lost 1 base and J lost 14, with 15 bases in between. The CDR3 spans 14 residues. CDR1 is SEHNR, CDR2 FQNEAQ, per germline (reference sequence). CDR3 in amino acids: CASSLEVGGRALHF. For the CDR3, the DNA is TGTGCCAGCAGCTTAGAAGTTGGCGGGCGGGCCCTCCACTTT.

The rearrangement uses TRBV11-2 and TRBJ2-7; possibly TRBD2 for D (6 bases). CDR1 is SGHAT, CDR2 FQNNGV, per germline. V was cut by 5 bases and J by 1 base, with 12 bases left in between. The CDR3 runs 14 residues. CDR3 DNA sequence: TGTGCCAGCAGCCCGGGGACTGGGTCCTACGAGCAGTACTTC. Translated, it gives CASSPGTGSYEQYF.

The rearrangement joins TRBV5-4 to TRBJ2-3, with 10 bases aligning to TRBD2. The CDR3 covers 16 residues. Trimming at V came to 4 bases and at J to 2 bases, leaving 7 bases not matched to a gene. Germline values: CDR1 SGHNT, CDR2 YYREEE (reference sequence). The CDR3, as DNA: TGTGCCAGCAGCCTCAGGACTAGCGGAAACACAGATACGCAGTATTTT. Its translation is CASSLRTSGNTDTQYF.

The chain joins TRBV7-2 to TRBJ2-7, with 7 bases that match TRBD1. Trimming took 6 bases from V and 2 from J; bases not matched to a gene: 4. The germline gives CDR1 SGHTA, CDR2 FQGNSA. CDR3 length: 13 amino acids. Here the CDR3 reads CASRSGGAYEQYF. The CDR3 bases are TGTGCCAGCAGGTCAGGGGGAGCCTACGAGCAGTACTTC.

In its sample, this clone was seen a few times. The V call is TRBV4-2, the J call TRBJ1-6; no reliable D call. Trimming took off 1 base at V and 8 bases at J, with 6 bases between the two ends. This CDR3 spans 13 amino acids. Germline CDR1 reads LGHNA; CDR2 reads YNFKEQ. The CDR3 region has the DNA TGTGCCAGCAGCCAAGGCCGAGATTCACCCCTCCACTTT. Amino acid sequence: CASSQGRDSPLHF.

The genes are TRBV30 and TRBJ1-2, with TRBD1 identical over 8 bases. The CDR3 runs 15 residues. J gave up 0 bases and V 4 bases, and 7 bases lay outside the gene matches. Germline CDR1 and CDR2: GTSNPN and SVGIG (reference sequence). Here the CDR3 DNA reads TGTGCCTGGACTAAAACAGGGGGAACTAACTATGGCTACACCTTC. This gives the protein CAWTKTGGTNYGYTF.

This clone came up a few times. The genes are TRBV7-8 and TRBJ2-7; no firm D call. The CDR3 loop spans 14 amino acids. Trimming removed 2 bases from V and 3 bases from J, with 11 bases in between. Germline V gives CDR1 SGHVS, CDR2 FQNEAQ. CDR3 in DNA: TGTGCCAGCAGCTTAAGCCCTCATCTCTACGAGCAGTACTTC. This codes for CASSLSPHLYEQYF. Looking up the rest from reference TRBV7-8 and TRBJ2-7 gives the full variable domain: GAGVSQSPRYKVAKRGQDVALRCDPISGHVSLFWYQQALGQGPEFLTYFQNEAQLDKSGLPSDRFFAERPEGSVSTLKIQRTQQEDSAVYLCASSLSPHLYEQYFGPGTRLTVT.